These T cell receptor beta chains were read from a single sample in a study of shared clonotypes between healthy human individuals. The assay was immunoSEQ multiplex PCR, and TCRdb's table has in-frame clones only and misses some. The sample has 1 million to 1.3 million clones, about 84% seen once. Material for sequencing was memory CD4+ T cells from PBMCs. Receptors were obtained from a man between 18 and 29 years old in good health. Some clones in this sample may be carry-over from other donors' samples. The CDR3 runs from the conserved cysteine through the conserved F or W. D genes are given only for firm matches. Rows give clone size only sometimes, using once, few, many, or a class for an expanded clone.

>-|TRBJ1-4|few|TRBV5-1
CASSWTSGEKLFF
TGCGCCAGCAGCTGGACCTCCGGTGAAAAACTGTTTTTT
>-|TRBJ2-7|-|TRBV28
CASSLPDGYEQYF
TGTGCCAGCAGTTTACCCGACGGCTACGAGCAGTACTTC
>-|TRBJ1-2|-|TRBV4-3
CASSQGRRADHGYTF
TGCGCCAGCAGCCAAGGGCGCAGGGCGGACCATGGCTACACCTTC
>TRBD1|TRBJ2-5|-|TRBV7-9
CASSFIGTGGETQYF
TGTGCCAGCAGCTTCATCGGGACAGGGGGGGAGACCCAGTACTTC
>-|TRBJ2-6|-|TRBV5-1
CASSSTGGGSGANVLTF
TGCGCCAGCAGCTCTACCGGGGGTGGCTCTGGGGCCAACGTCCTGACTTTC
>-|TRBJ1-4|-|TRBV25-1
CATAGRGGLFNEKLFF
TGTGCCACAGCCGGCAGGGGTGGGCTGTTTAATGAAAAACTGTTTTTT
>TRBD2|TRBJ2-1|many|TRBV5-1
CASSPGLVFHEQFF
TGCGCCAGCAGCCCGGGACTAGTGTTCCATGAGCAGTTCTTC
>TRBD1|TRBJ1-5|-|TRBV19
CASRPGQGANQPQHF
TGTGCCAGTAGGCCGGGACAGGGGGCCAATCAGCCCCAGCATTTT
>-|TRBJ2-7|once|TRBV28
CASSLSINRRKGLYEQYF
TGTGCCAGCAGTTTATCGATCAACAGGAGAAAGGGTTTGTACGAGCAGTACTTC
>TRBD1|TRBJ2-3|-|TRBV14
CASSDLPGTGSDTQYF
TGTGCCAGCAGCGACCTTCCGGGGACAGGGTCAGATACGCAGTATTTT
>-|TRBJ2-2|-|TRBV9
CASSTSPYNTGELFF
TGTGCCAGCAGCACCTCTCCTTATAACACCGGGGAGCTGTTTTTT
>-|TRBJ2-7|-|TRBV6-4
CASSEYRRSGGYEQYF
TGTGCCAGCAGTGAGTATAGGCGGTCCGGAGGGTACGAGCAGTACTTC
>-|TRBJ2-2|-|TRBV11-3
CASSLDSPGELFF
TGTGCCAGCAGCTTAGACAGCCCCGGGGAGCTGTTTTTT
>-|TRBJ1-2|-|TRBV28
CASNTQGSGYTF
TGTGCCAGCAATACACAGGGATCTGGCTACACCTTC
>-|TRBJ1-1|-|TRBV6-1
CASSVGLERNTEAFF
TGTGCCAGCAGTGTCGGGCTGGAGCGGAACACTGAAGCTTTCTTT
>-|TRBJ1-5|-|TRBV15
CATSRANQPQHF
TGTGCCACCAGCAGGGCCAATCAGCCCCAGCATTTT
>-|TRBJ1-4|-|TRBV4-3
CASSQDNRGEEKLFF
TGCGCCAGCAGCCAAGATAATCGGGGGGAAGAAAAACTGTTTTTT
>TRBD2|TRBJ2-5|many|TRBV28
CASSTRGGLIGTQYF
TGTGCCAGCAGTACCCGCGGGGGGCTGATTGGGACCCAGTACTTC